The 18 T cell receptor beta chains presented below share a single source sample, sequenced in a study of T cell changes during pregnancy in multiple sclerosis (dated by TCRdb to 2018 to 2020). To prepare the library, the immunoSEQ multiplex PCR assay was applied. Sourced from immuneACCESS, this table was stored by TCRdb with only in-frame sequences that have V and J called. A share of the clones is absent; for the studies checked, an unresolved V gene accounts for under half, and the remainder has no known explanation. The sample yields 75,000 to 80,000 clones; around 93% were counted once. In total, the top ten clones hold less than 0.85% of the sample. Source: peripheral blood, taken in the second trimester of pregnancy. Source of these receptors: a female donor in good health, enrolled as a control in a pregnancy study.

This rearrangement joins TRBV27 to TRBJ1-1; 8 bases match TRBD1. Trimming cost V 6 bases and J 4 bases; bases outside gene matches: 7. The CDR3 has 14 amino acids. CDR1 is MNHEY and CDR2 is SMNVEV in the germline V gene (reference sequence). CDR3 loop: CASSRTGRGTEAFF. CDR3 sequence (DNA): TGTGCCAGCAGCAGGACAGGGAGGGGCACTGAAGCTTTCTTT.

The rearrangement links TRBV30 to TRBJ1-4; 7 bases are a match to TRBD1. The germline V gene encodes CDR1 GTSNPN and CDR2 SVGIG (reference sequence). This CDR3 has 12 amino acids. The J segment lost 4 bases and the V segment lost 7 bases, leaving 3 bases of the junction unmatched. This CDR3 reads CAYGTVNEKLFF. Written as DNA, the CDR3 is TGTGCCTACGGGACAGTTAATGAAAAACTGTTTTTT.

The CDR3 DNA follows: TGTGCCAGCAGACGGCGGGGGAGGGACGAAAAACTGTTTTTT. Its translation: CASRRRGRDEKLFF. V usage is TRBV11-2 and J usage is TRBJ1-4, with a tentative D call TRBD1 (5 bases). The CDR3 extends over 14 amino acids. The germline V gene has CDR1 SGHAT and CDR2 FQNNGV. V shed 6 bases and J shed 8 bases, with 16 bases lying between them.

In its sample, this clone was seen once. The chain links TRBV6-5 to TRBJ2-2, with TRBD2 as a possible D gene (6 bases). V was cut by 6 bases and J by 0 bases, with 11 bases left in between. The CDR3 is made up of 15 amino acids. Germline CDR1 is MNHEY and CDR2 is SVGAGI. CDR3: CASRTGGSNTGELFF. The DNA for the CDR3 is TGTGCCAGCAGGACCGGGGGATCGAACACCGGGGAGCTGTTTTTT.

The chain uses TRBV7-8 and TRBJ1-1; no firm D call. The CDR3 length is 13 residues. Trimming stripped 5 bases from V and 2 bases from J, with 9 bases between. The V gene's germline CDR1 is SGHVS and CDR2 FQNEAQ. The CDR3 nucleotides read TGTGCCAGCAGCAAAATCTCCAACACTGAAGCTTTCTTT. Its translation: CASSKISNTEAFF.

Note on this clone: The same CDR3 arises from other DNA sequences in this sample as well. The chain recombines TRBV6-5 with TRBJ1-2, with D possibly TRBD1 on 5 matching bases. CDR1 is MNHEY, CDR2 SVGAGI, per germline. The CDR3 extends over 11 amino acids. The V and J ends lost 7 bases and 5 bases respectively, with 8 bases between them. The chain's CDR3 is CASTGGYGYTF. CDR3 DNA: TGTGCCAGCACCGGGGGGTATGGCTACACCTTC.

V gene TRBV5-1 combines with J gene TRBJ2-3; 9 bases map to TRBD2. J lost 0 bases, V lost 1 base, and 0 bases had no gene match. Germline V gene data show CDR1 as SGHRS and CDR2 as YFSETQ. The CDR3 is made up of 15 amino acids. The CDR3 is CASSLSGGSTDTQYF. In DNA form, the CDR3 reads TGCGCCAGCAGCTTGAGCGGGGGGAGCACAGATACGCAGTATTTT.

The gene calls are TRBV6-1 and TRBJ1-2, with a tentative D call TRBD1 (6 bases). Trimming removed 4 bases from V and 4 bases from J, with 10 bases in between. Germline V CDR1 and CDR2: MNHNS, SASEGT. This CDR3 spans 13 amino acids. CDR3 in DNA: TGTGCCAGCAGTGGGGACATCCCCTATGGCTACACCTTC. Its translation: CASSGDIPYGYTF.

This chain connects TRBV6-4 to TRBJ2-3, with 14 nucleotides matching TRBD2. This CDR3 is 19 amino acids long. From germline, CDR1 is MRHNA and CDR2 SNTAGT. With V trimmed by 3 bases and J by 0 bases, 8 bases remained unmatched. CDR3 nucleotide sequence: TGTGCCAGCAGTGAAGGACTAGCGGGGGGATGGCGGAGCACAGATACGCAGTATTTT. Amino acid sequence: CASSEGLAGGWRSTDTQYF.

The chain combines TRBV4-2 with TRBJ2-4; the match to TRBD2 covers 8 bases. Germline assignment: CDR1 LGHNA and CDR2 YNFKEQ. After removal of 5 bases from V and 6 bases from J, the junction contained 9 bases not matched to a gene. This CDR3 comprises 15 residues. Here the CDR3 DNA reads TGTGCCAGCAGCTGGACTAGCTCGGGGGGAAACATTCAGTACTTC. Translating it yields CASSWTSSGGNIQYF.

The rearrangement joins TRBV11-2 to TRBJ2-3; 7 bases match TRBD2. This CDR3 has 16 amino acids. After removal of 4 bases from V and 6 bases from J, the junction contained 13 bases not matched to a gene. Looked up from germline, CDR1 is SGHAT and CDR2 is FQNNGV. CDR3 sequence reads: CASSSTGTILKDTQYF. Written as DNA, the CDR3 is TGTGCCAGCAGCTCGACCGGGACTATCCTCAAGGATACGCAGTATTTT.

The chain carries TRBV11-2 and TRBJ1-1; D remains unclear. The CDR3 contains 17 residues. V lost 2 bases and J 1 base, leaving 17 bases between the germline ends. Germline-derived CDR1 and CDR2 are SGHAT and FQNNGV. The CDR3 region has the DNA TGTGCCAGCAGCTTAACCGAACAGTCGTTTTGGAACACTGAAGCTTTCTTT. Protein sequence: CASSLTEQSFWNTEAFF.

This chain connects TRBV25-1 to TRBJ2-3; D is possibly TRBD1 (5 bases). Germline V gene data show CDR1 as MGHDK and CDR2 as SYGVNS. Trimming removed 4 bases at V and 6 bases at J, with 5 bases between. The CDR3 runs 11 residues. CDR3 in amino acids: CASSAGDTQYF. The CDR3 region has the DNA TGTGCCAGCAGTGCAGGGGATACGCAGTATTTT.

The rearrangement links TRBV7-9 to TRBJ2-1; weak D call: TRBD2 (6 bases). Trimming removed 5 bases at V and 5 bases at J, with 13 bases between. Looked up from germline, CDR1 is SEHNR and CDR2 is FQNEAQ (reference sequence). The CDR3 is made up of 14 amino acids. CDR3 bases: TGTGCCAGCAGCCTGCTGGCGGGAAACAATGAGCAGTTCTTC. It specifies CASSLLAGNNEQFF. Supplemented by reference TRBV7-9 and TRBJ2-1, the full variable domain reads DTGVSQNPRHKITKRGQNVTFRCDPISEHNRLYWYRQTLGQGPEFLTYFQNEAQLEKSRLLSDRFSAERPKGSFSTLEIQRTEQGDSAMYLCASSLLAGNNEQFFGPGTRLTVL.

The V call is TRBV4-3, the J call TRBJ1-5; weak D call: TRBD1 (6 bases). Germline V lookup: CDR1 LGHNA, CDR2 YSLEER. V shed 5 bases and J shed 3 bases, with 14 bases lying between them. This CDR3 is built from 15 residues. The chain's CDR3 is CASSVRQDHNQPQHF. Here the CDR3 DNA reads TGCGCCAGCAGCGTCCGACAGGACCACAATCAGCCCCAGCATTTT.

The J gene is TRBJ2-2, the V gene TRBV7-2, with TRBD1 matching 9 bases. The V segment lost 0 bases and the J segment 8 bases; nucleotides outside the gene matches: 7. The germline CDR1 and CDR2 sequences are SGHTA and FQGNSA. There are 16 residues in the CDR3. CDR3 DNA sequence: TGTGCCAGCAGCTTAGCTACCGGGACAGGGTATGGGGAGCTGTTTTTT. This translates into CASSLATGTGYGELFF.

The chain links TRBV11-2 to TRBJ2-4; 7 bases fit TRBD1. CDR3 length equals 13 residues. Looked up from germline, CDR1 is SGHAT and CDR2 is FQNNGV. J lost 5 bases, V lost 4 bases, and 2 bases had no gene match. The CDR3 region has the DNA TGTGCCAGCAGCTCCGGGACAGAAAACATTCAGTACTTC. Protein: CASSSGTENIQYF. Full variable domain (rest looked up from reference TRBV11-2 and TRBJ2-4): EAGVAQSPRYKIIEKRQSVAFWCNPISGHATLYWYQQILGQGPKLLIQFQNNGVVDDSQLPKDRFSAERLKGVDSTLKIQPAKLEDSAVYLCASSSGTENIQYFGAGTRLSVL.

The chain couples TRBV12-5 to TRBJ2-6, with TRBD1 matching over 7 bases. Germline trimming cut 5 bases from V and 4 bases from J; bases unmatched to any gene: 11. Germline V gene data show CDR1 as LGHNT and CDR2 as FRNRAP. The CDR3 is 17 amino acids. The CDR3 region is CASGPPTGARGANVLTF. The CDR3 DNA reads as TGTGCTAGTGGTCCCCCTACAGGGGCGCGAGGGGCCAACGTCCTGACTTTC.